A selection of T cell receptor beta chains follows, all from one sample in a study of identical twins. Using its own MiXCR run on the 5' RACE reads, TCRdb lists one record per CDR3 protein. The table shows hundreds of thousands of distinct CDR3 sequences, with roughly an eighth occurring only once. The sample also formed part of further work on yellow fever vaccine responses in identical twins.

The sequencing input was CD8+ T cells sorted from blood. The receptors were gathered from a woman aged 18-35 years in good health. Both conserved end residues are part of each CDR3. Fields, in order: J gene, D gene, V gene, clone size, CDR3 DNA, CDR3 protein. D genes are given only for firm matches. For some rows the clone size is stated as once, few or many, or as a class when expanded; others skip it.

>TRBJ2-5|NA|TRBV7-2|NA
TGTGCCAGCAGCAAACAGTTGACCCTTGCAGAGACCCAGTACTTC
CASSKQLTLAETQYF
>TRBJ2-5|NA|TRBV19|few
TGTGCCAGTAGTATTGGGAGCGTGTTGGGGGAGACCCAGTACTTC
CASSIGSVLGETQYF
>TRBJ2-1|NA|TRBV4-1|few
TGCGCCAGCAGCCAAGGGCCGGTCTCCTACAATGAGCAGTTCTTC
CASSQGPVSYNEQFF
>TRBJ2-3|NA|TRBV12-3/TRBV12-4|many
TGTGCCAGCAGCCCGACTAGCACAGATACGCAGTATTTT
CASSPTSTDTQYF
>TRBJ2-3|TRBD2|TRBV9|NA
TGTGCCAGCAGTTATAGCGGGAGTATAGATACGCAGTATTTT
CASSYSGSIDTQYF
>TRBJ2-2|TRBD2|TRBV11-1|NA
TGTGCCAGCAGCGCGTGGGGTAATCTAGCGGGAGCCCGAGACACCGGGGAGCTGTTTTTT
CASSAWGNLAGARDTGELFF
>TRBJ2-3|NA|TRBV12-3/TRBV12-4|NA
TGTGCCAGCAGACCGGACACAGATACGCAGTATTTT
CASRPDTDTQYF
>TRBJ1-5|NA|TRBV5-6|few
TGTGCCAGCAGACTCCAGGGGACCGGTCAGCCCCAGCATTTT
CASRLQGTGQPQHF
>TRBJ2-1|NA|TRBV28|NA
TGTGCCAGCCACAGGAGGGGGCGGTATGGGGATGAGCAGTTCTTC
CASHRRGRYGDEQFF
>TRBJ2-1|NA|TRBV14|NA
TGTGCCAGCAGCCAAGAGACGTCTAGTCTGCTGAATGAGCAGTTCTTC
CASSQETSSLLNEQFF
>TRBJ2-7|TRBD2|TRBV27|NA
TGTGCCAGCACGGCGCGGGAGTTGGACGAGCAGTACTTC
CASTARELDEQYF
>TRBJ2-3|TRBD2|TRBV28|many
TGTGCCAGCAGCCTACGGCGGGGGACCGATACGCAGTATTTT
CASSLRRGTDTQYF
>TRBJ2-7|TRBD2|TRBV2|NA
TGTGCCAGCTTTAAATCCCGCCCGCGGGTAGCGGGACTATACGAGCAGTACTTC
CASFKSRPRVAGLYEQYF
>TRBJ2-2|NA|TRBV28|NA
TGTGCCAGCAGTGCAGCCGGGACAACGACCCCCGGGGAGCTGTTTTTT
CASSAAGTTTPGELFF
>TRBJ2-1|TRBD2|TRBV5-1|NA
TGCGCCAGCAGCTTGCCGGCTAGCGGGAGGTACAATGAGCAGTTCTTC
CASSLPASGRYNEQFF
>TRBJ2-3|NA|TRBV2|NA
TGTGCCAGCAGTGAAGCCTCCTGGGGGTACGGTTCAGATACGCAGTATTTT
CASSEASWGYGSDTQYF
>TRBJ2-3|NA|TRBV28|NA
TGTGCCACGTGGGTCCCTAGCACAGATACGCAGTATTTT
CATWVPSTDTQYF
>TRBJ2-5|TRBD2|TRBV11-2|few
TGTGCCAGCAGCCTGCTGGGCGGGAGGGCCGCGGAGACCCAGTACTTC
CASSLLGGRAAETQYF
>TRBJ2-1|NA|TRBV12-3/TRBV12-4|few
TGTGCCAGCAGCTCTAGGGAGATGTCCTACAATGAGCAGTTCTTC
CASSSREMSYNEQFF
>TRBJ2-4|NA|TRBV20-1|few
TGCTGTGCTAGAGACCCCCATTATCTAGCCAAAAACATTCAGTACTTC
CCARDPHYLAKNIQYF
>TRBJ1-2|TRBD1|TRBV6-5|few
TGTGCCAGCAGTTACTCGAGCAGGGGGCTCTTTCTGGGCTACACCTTC
CASSYSSRGLFLGYTF
>TRBJ2-7|NA|TRBV7-8|NA
TGTGCCAGCAGCTTAGCATATGTTTTAGACGAGCAGTACTTC
CASSLAYVLDEQYF
>TRBJ2-7|NA|TRBV7-9|many
TGTGCCAGCAGTCCCGGGTACGAGCAGTACTTC
CASSPGYEQYF
>TRBJ2-7|NA|TRBV14|few
TGTGCCAGCAGCCAAGCTCAGTCCTACGAGCAGTACTTC
CASSQAQSYEQYF
>TRBJ2-1|TRBD2|TRBV4-1|NA
TGCGCCAGCAGCCAAGATCAGCTAGCGGGGAGCCCTTACAATGAGCAGTTCTTC
CASSQDQLAGSPYNEQFF
>TRBJ2-2|TRBD2|TRBV25-1|NA
TGTGCCAGCAGTGATGCGGGGGGGCCCGCCGGGGAGCTGTTTTTT
CASSDAGGPAGELFF
>TRBJ2-1|NA|TRBV28|NA
TGTGCCAGCAGCCCCCGCTTAGCCCCCTACAATGAGCAGTTCTTC
CASSPRLAPYNEQFF
>TRBJ1-2|TRBD1|TRBV4-1|NA
TGCGCCAGCAGCCAAGCGGACAGGGGCTACTATGGCTACACCTTC
CASSQADRGYYGYTF
>TRBJ2-7|TRBD1|TRBV28|few
TGTGCCAGCAGTTTAGGACAGGGGAGGTACGAGCAGTACTTC
CASSLGQGRYEQYF
>TRBJ2-1|NA|TRBV20-1|NA
TGCAGTGCTAGACCAAGCGGGACACTGAACCTAAATGAGCAGTTCTTC
CSARPSGTLNLNEQFF
>TRBJ2-1|NA|TRBV7-9|few
TGTGCCAGCACGGGGCAATACAATGAGCAGTTCTTC
CASTGQYNEQFF
>TRBJ2-1|NA|TRBV12-3/TRBV12-4|many
TGTGCCAGCAGTACTCAGAGGTATGAGCAGTTCTTC
CASSTQRYEQFF
>TRBJ2-1|NA|TRBV7-9|many
TGTGCCAGCAGTCCTCCAGGGAGCTCCTACAATGAGCAGTTCTTC
CASSPPGSSYNEQFF
>TRBJ2-2|NA|TRBV12-3/TRBV12-4|NA
TGTGCCAGCAGACCTGGGGGGGCAGGGGGACCGAACACCGGGGAGCTGTTTTTT
CASRPGGAGGPNTGELFF
>TRBJ2-1|NA|TRBV3-1|few
TGTGCCAGCAGCCAAGACCTATACACCTCGGCTCGGCGTAACAATGAGCAGTTCTTC
CASSQDLYTSARRNNEQFF
>TRBJ2-1|NA|TRBV5-1|few
TGCGCCAGCAGCTTGGCCCGGGACACCTACAATGAGCAGTTCTTC
CASSLARDTYNEQFF
>TRBJ2-1|TRBD2|TRBV28|NA
TGTGCCAGCAGCCCTCAGCGGGATACCTACAATGAGCAGTTCTTC
CASSPQRDTYNEQFF
>TRBJ2-3|TRBD2|TRBV12-5|NA
TGTGCTAGTGGTTTGGACCCTGGGACTAGCGGGGGAAGACGGAGCACAGATACGCAGTATTTT
CASGLDPGTSGGRRSTDTQYF
>TRBJ2-1|TRBD2|TRBV5-1|many
TGCGCCAGCAGCTTGGGGGCGGGAGGCTTTAGCTCCTACAATGAGCAGTTCTTC
CASSLGAGGFSSYNEQFF
>TRBJ2-3|TRBD2|TRBV9|few
TGTGCCAGCAGCCCATTTCCAGCGGGAGGGCCCAGGGATACGCAGTATTTC
CASSPFPAGGPRDTQYF
>TRBJ2-7|TRBD2|TRBV7-6|few
TGTGCCAGCAGCTTAAAGTCTAGCGGGAGCGGCTACGAGCAGTACTTC
CASSLKSSGSGYEQYF
>TRBJ2-1|NA|TRBV29-1|many
TGCAGCGGTGGTTCCGGGCCCGACTACAATGAGCAGTTCTTC
CSGGSGPDYNEQFF
>TRBJ2-1|NA|TRBV7-9|few
TGTGCCAGCAGCCCCTCCCCTAATGAGCAGTTCTTC
CASSPSPNEQFF